These 6 T cell receptor beta chains came from one sample sequenced in a study of PD-1 blockade in classical Hodgkin lymphoma. Clones were sequenced by immunoSEQ multiplex PCR, and TCRdb holds only the in-frame ones, with some missing. The top ten hold approximately 35% of the sample, which has some 12,000 clones, roughly four fifths seen once. Each patient's relapse followed autologous stem cell transplantation, and brentuximab vedotin exposure varied. The sequenced sample was peripheral blood mononuclear cells (PBMCs), obtained at baseline. The source of these receptors is a human donor with classical Hodgkin lymphoma.

V is TRBV2 and J is TRBJ1-5; 7 nucleotides line up with TRBD1. The CDR3 consists of 15 residues. V was clipped by 6 bases and J by 5 bases; unmatched bases: 10. CDR1 SNHLY and CDR2 FYNNEI come from the germline V gene. The CDR3 sequence is CASRRLTGEDQPQHF. CDR3 in DNA: TGTGCCAGCAGAAGACTTACAGGGGAAGATCAGCCCCAGCATTTT.

A few counts support this clone. This chain joins TRBV7-8 and TRBJ2-2; D possibly corresponds to TRBD2 (5 bases). CDR1 and CDR2 (germline): SGHVS, FQNEAQ. V dropped 3 bases and J dropped 6 bases, with 11 bases sitting between them. This CDR3 has 14 amino acids. The CDR3 reads CASSFPSSAGELFF. In DNA, the CDR3 is TGTGCCAGCAGCTTCCCTAGCTCGGCCGGGGAGCTGTTTTTT.

There are a few counts of this clone. The chain uses TRBV4-2 and TRBJ2-3, with D possibly matching TRBD2 (5 bases). The CDR3 covers 12 residues. The V gene's germline CDR1 is LGHNA and CDR2 YNFKEQ. V gave up 4 bases and J gave up 7 bases, with 9 bases separating them. The CDR3 sequence: CASSRTSNTQYF. CDR3 DNA: TGTGCCAGCAGCCGCACTAGTAATACGCAGTATTTT.

This clone has only a few counts. This sequence joins TRBV28 and TRBJ1-6, with D unclear. The CDR3 spans 13 residues. The ends were cut back, 8 bases at V and 0 bases at J, with 5 bases in the middle. Looked up from germline, CDR1 is MDHEN and CDR2 is SYDVKM. This CDR3 is CASGSSYNSPLHF. The CDR3 DNA reads as TGTGCCAGCGGCAGCTCCTATAATTCACCCCTCCACTTT. Using reference TRBV28 and TRBJ1-6 for the parts outside the CDR3, the full variable domain is DVKVTQSSRYLVKRTGEKVFLECVQDMDHENMFWYRQDPGLGLRLIYFSYDVKMKEKGDIPEGYSVSREKKERFSLILESASTNQTSMYLCASGSSYNSPLHFGNGTRLTVT.

Details on this clone: Relative to the germline gene, one junction end is altered; a read error may explain this. This chain uses TRBV7-7 with TRBJ1-5, with 9 positions matching TRBD1. The CDR3 is 17 amino acids. CDR1 is SSHAT, CDR2 FNYEAQ, per germline (reference sequence). In DNA form, the CDR3 reads TGTGCTAGCACCGGGGACAGGGTGCATAGGTTCACCCAGCCCCAGCATTTT. It specifies CASTGDRVHRFTQPQHF.

V gene TRBV6-5 combines with J gene TRBJ2-1, with D hard to call. Germline V gene data show CDR1 as MNHEY and CDR2 as SVGAGI. Trimming removed 6 bases from V and 0 bases from J, with 12 bases in between. This CDR3 contains 15 residues. CDR3 coding DNA: TGTGCCAGCAGCCTCGACTCGAGCTCCTACAATGAGCAGTTCTTC. Its translation is CASSLDSSSYNEQFF.